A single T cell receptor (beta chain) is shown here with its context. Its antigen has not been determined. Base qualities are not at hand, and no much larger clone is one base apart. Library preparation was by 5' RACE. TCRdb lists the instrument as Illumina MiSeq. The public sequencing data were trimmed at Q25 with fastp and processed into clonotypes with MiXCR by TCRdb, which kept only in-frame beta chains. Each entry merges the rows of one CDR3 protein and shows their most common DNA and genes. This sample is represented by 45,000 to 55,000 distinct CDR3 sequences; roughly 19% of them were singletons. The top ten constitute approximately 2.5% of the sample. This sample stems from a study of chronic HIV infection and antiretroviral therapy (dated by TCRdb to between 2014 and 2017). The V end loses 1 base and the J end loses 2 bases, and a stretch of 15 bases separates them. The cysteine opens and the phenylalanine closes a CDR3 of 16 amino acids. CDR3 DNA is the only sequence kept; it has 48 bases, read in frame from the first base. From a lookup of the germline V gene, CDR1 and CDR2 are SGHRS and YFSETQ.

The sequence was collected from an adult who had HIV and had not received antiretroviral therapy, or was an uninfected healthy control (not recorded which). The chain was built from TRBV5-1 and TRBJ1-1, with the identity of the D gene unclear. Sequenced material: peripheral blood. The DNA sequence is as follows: TGCGCCAGCAGCTTGTCTTCGCCAGGACCAAACACTGAAGCTTTCTTT. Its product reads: CASSLSSPGPNTEAFF.